A selection of T cell receptor beta chains follows, all from one sample in a study of CD8 T cells in cerebrospinal fluid in Alzheimer's disease. TCRdb reprocessed the 10x single-cell sequencing reads, with one entry per CDR3 protein and no DNA. Its listing shows about 1,200 distinct CDR3 sequences. The specimen sequenced was cerebrospinal fluid. These receptors were obtained from a human donor in good health. Both conserved end residues are part of each CDR3. Fields, in order: J gene, clone size, V gene, CDR3 protein. Clone size is stated in some rows and not others, as once, few, many or a class when expanded.

TRBJ1-5 | NA | TRBV12-3/TRBV12-4 | CASSLAGGKGQPQHF
TRBJ2-5 | medium-sized | TRBV29-1 | CSGTSGMETQYF
TRBJ1-2 | medium-sized | TRBV6-5 | CASSYGQFYGYTF
TRBJ2-1 | medium-sized | TRBV9 | CASSPPTRLYNEQFF
TRBJ1-5 | medium-sized | TRBV6-2/TRBV6-3 | CASSPIGGLRSNQPQHF
TRBJ2-7 | large | TRBV5-1 | CASSQGVYEQYF
TRBJ2-1 | large | TRBV3-1 | CASSQEDRLYNEQFF
TRBJ1-2 | NA | TRBV19 | CASSPQGALQGYTF
TRBJ2-7 | medium-sized | TRBV20-1 | CSALGQGGTYEQYF
TRBJ1-2 | medium-sized | TRBV27 | CASRRDRANYGYTF
TRBJ2-2 | NA | TRBV5-8 | CASSWRSGSWDTGELFF
TRBJ1-5 | medium-sized | TRBV12-3/TRBV12-4 | CASSYRGNQPQHF
TRBJ2-3 | medium-sized | TRBV20-1 | CSAGGPSTDTQYF
TRBJ2-5 | medium-sized | TRBV14 | CASSRLTGGYQETQYF
TRBJ2-3 | medium-sized | TRBV20-1 | CSATQGADTQYF
TRBJ2-2 | large | TRBV7-3 | CASSLTGDTGELFF
TRBJ2-7 | large | TRBV7-2 | CASSLALGRAEQYF
TRBJ2-3 | NA | TRBV27 | CASSVTGSTDTQYF